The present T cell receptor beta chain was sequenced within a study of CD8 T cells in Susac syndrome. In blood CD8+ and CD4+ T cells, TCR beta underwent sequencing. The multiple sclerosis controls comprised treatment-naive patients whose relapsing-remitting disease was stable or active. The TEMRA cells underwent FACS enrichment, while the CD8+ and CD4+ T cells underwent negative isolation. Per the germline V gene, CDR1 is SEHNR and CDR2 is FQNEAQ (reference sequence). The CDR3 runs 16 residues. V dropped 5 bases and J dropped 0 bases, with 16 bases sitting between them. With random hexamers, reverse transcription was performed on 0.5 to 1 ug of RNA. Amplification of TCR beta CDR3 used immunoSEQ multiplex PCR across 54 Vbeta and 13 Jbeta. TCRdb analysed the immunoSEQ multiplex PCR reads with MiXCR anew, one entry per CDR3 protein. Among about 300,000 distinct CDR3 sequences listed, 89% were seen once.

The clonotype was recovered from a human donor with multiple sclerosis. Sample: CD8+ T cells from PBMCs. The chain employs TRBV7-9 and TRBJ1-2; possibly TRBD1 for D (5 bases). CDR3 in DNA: TGTGCCAGCAGCATCGACCCGACAGATACTAACTATGGCTACACCTTC. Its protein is CASSIDPTDTNYGYTF.